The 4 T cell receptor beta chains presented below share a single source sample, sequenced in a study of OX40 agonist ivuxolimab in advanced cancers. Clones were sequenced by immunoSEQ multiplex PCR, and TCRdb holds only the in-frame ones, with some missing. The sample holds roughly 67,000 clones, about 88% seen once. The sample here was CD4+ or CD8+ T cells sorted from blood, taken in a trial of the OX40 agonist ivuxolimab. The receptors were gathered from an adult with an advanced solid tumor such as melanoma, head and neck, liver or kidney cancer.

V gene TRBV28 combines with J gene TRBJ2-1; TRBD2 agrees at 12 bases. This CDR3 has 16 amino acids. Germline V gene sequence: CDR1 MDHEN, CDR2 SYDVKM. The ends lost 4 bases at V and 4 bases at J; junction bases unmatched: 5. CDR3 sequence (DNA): TGTGCCAGCAGTTCTCTAGCGGGAGGGCCGTACAATGAGCAGTTCTTC. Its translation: CASSSLAGGPYNEQFF. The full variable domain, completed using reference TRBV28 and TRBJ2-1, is DVKVTQSSRYLVKRTGEKVFLECVQDMDHENMFWYRQDPGLGLRLIYFSYDVKMKEKGDIPEGYSVSREKKERFSLILESASTNQTSMYLCASSSLAGGPYNEQFFGPGTRLTVL.

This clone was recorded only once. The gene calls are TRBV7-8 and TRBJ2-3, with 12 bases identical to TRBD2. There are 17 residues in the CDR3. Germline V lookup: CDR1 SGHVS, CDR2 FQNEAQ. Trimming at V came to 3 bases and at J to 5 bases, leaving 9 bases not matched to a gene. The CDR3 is CASSLGLAGGRGDTQYF. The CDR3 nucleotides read TGTGCCAGCAGCTTGGGGCTAGCGGGAGGGCGTGGAGATACGCAGTATTTT.

The CDR3 sequence is CASSLWQGAVNEQFF. CDR3 in DNA: TGCGCCAGCAGCTTGTGGCAGGGGGCGGTGAATGAGCAGTTCTTC. The chain employs TRBV5-1 and TRBJ2-1; TRBD1 agrees at 8 bases. CDR1 and CDR2 (germline): SGHRS, YFSETQ. V lost 1 base and J lost 7; bases outside the gene matches: 7. The CDR3 consists of 15 residues.

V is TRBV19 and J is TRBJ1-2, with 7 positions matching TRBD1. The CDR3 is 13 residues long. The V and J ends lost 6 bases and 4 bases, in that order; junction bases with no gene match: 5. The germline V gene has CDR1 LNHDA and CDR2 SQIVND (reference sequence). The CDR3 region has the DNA TGTGCCAGTAGGGACAGGTTGGGCTATGGCTACACCTTC. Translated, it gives CASRDRLGYGYTF.